Described below is a single T cell receptor beta chain sequence and its context. The source of the sample is a study of cytomegalovirus exposure and HLA in healthy donors. The study ran its PCR with 60 Vbeta and 13 Jbeta primers. The method was immunoSEQ multiplex PCR; TCRdb's version includes in-frame clones alone and lacks a portion of them. Here the sample table reports 85,000 to 90,000 clones. V lost 4 bases and J lost 5, with 15 bases in between. Germline V gene data show CDR1 as SGDLS and CDR2 as YYNGEE. CDR3 length equals 15 residues. This clonotype was obtained from a man aged 50-59 years in good health and CMV-seropositive. The rearrangement uses TRBV9 and TRBJ2-2; D is uncertain. The sequenced sample consisted of PBMCs. CDR3 bases: TGTGCCAGCAGCCCTGGAGTCCCGAGGACCGGGGAGCTGTTTTTT. Translation: CASSPGVPRTGELFF.